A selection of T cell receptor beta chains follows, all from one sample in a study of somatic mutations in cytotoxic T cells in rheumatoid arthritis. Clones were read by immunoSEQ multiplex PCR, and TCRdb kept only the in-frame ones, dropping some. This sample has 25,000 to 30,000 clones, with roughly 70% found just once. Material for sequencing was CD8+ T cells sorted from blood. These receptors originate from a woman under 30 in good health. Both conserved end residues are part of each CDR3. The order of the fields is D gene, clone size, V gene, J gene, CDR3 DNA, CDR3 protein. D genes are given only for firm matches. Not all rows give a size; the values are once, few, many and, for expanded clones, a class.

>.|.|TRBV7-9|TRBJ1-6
TGTGCCAGCAGCCCCGACTTAAGCTCCTATAATTCACCCCTCCACTTT
CASSPDLSSYNSPLHF
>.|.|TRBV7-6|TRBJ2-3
TGTGCCAGCAGCTTAGGGCAGGGGGGGTTTGCAGATACGCAGTATTTT
CASSLGQGGFADTQYF
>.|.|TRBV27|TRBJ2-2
TGTGCCAGCAGGGTAAACACCGGGGAGCTGTTTTTT
CASRVNTGELFF
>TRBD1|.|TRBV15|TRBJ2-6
TGTGCCACCAGCACGGACAGGGGGGTCTCTGGGGCCAACGTCCTGACTTTC
CATSTDRGVSGANVLTF
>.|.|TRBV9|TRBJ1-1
TGTGCCAGCAGCGTAGAGGTGAACACTGAAGCTTTCTTT
CASSVEVNTEAFF
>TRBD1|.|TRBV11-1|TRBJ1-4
TGTGCCAGCAGCTTCGACAGGGGGGTCGAAAAACTGTTTTTT
CASSFDRGVEKLFF
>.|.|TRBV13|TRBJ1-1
TGTGCCAGCAGCCTGACCTTTGAAGCTTTCTTT
CASSLTFEAFF
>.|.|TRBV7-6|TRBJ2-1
TGTGCCAGCAGCATACAGGGTTATTTCAATGAGCAGTTCTTC
CASSIQGYFNEQFF
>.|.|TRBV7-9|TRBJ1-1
TGTGCCAGCATCGCGACAGGAGGCATGGCTTTCTTT
CASIATGGMAFF
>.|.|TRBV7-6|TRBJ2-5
TGTGCCAGCAGACCCAAGCCTACCCAGGGGGAGACCCAGTACTTC
CASRPKPTQGETQYF
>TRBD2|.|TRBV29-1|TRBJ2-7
TGCAGCGTTGAAATTCTGCGTGAGCGGGATTCCTACGAGCAGTACTTC
CSVEILRERDSYEQYF
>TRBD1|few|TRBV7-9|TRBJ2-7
TGTGCCAGCAGCCCGCAGGACAGGTCCACCTACGAGCAGTACTTC
CASSPQDRSTYEQYF
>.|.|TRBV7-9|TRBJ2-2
TGTGCCAGCAGCTTACTTGTCGCCGGGGAGCTGTTTTTT
CASSLLVAGELFF
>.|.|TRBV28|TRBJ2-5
TGTGCCAGCAGTTTTGTGGCAGTACAAGAGACCCAGTACTTC
CASSFVAVQETQYF
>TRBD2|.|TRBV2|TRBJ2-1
TGTGCCAGTCGGGGGGGCTTAGAGCAGTTCTTC
CASRGGLEQFF
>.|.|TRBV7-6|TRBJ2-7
TGTGCCAGCAGCTTAGGAGGGAACTACGAGCAGTACTTC
CASSLGGNYEQYF
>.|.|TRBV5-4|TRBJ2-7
TGTGCCAGCAGCCAGGGATCCTACGAGCAGTACTTC
CASSQGSYEQYF
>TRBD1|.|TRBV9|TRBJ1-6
TGTGCCAGCCTTCAATTCAGGGGGCGAGGTTCACCCCTCCACTTT
CASLQFRGRGSPLHF
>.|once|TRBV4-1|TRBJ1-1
TGCGCCAGCAGCCCCAGGGTGACCATGAACACTGAAGCTTTCTTT
CASSPRVTMNTEAFF
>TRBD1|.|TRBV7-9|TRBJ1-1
TGTGCCAGCAGCCTCCGGGACAGTCCTGAAGCTTTCTTT
CASSLRDSPEAFF
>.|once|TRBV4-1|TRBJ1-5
TGCGCCAGCAGCCAAGCCCGGGACGGAAATCAGCCCCAGCATTTT
CASSQARDGNQPQHF
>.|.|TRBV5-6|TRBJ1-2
TGTGCCAGCAGCGAGGACCCAGACAACTATGGCTACACCTTC
CASSEDPDNYGYTF
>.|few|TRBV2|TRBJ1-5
TGTGCCAGCAGCTCCAGAGGCAATCAGCCCCAGCATTTT
CASSSRGNQPQHF
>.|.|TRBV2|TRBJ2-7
TGTGCCAGCTCTCCTTACGATGCCTACGAGCAGTACTTC
CASSPYDAYEQYF
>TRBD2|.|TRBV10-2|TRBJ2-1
TGCGCCAGCGGGACTAGCGGGAGATTGGATGAGCAGTTCTTC
CASGTSGRLDEQFF
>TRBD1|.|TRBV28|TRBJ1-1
TGTGCCAGTAGGGGACAGGGGAACACTGAAGCTTTCTTT
CASRGQGNTEAFF
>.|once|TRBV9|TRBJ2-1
TGTGCCAGCAGTTCCAGCTCCTACAATGAGCAGTTCTTC
CASSSSSYNEQFF
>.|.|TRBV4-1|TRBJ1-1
TGCGCCAGCAGTCTAGGGGCAATGAACACTGAAGCTTTCTTT
CASSLGAMNTEAFF
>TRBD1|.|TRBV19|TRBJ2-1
TGTGCCAGCTTAAGCGTCGTTTCGGGACAGGGGCGGGATGAGCAGTTCTTC
CASLSVVSGQGRDEQFF
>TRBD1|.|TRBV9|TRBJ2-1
TGTGCCAGCAGCGTGGGGCAGGGGGCCCTTAATGAGCAGTTCTTC
CASSVGQGALNEQFF
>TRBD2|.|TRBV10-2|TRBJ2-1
TGCGCCAGCCAACCGGGACTAGCGGGTGGTGAGCAGTTCTTC
CASQPGLAGGEQFF
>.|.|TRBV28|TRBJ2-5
TGTGCCAGCAGTTTGGCGGCTACCGGTTCAGAGACCCAGTACTTC
CASSLAATGSETQYF
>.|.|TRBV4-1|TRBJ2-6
TGCGCCAGCAGCCAAGGTAGAGAAAGCTCTGGGGCCAACGTCCTGACTTTC
CASSQGRESSGANVLTF
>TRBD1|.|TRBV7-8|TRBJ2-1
TGTGCCAGCAGCCTAGCAGGGGGCTACAATGAGCAGTTCTTC
CASSLAGGYNEQFF
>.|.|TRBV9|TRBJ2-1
TGTGCCACCGGTAGGGGGGAGGGATGGGATGAGCAGTTCTTC
CATGRGEGWDEQFF
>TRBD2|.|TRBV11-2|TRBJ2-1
TGTGCCAGCAGCTTACAGAGCGGGAGCGGGAATGAGCAGTTCTTC
CASSLQSGSGNEQFF